This T cell receptor (beta chain) appears in the sequencing data of a study of blood T cell repertoires in COVID-19. Study-wide background: PBMCs, B-cell-depleted T cells, or T cells were the source of the cDNA or gDNA that made up the material.

Participants were aged about 18 to 89 years, lived in over 20 US areas, and enrolled virtually. CDR1 KGHSH and CDR2 LQKENI come from the germline V gene. CDR3 length: 12 amino acids. V lost 1 base and J lost 10, with 10 bases in between. Using immunoSEQ multiplex PCR, the repertoire was profiled, and TCRdb retains in-frame clones only, with some absent. The sample shows about 180,000 clones, roughly 87% of them seen only once. This TCR was sampled from a human donor with acute COVID-19. The donor label of this sample is uncertain. The chain joins TRBV18 to TRBJ1-2, with D maybe TRBD1 (6 bases). The material sequenced was PBMCs or T cells enriched from blood (not recorded which). This CDR3 is CASSPREGDYTF. In DNA form, the CDR3 reads TGTGCCAGCTCACCACGGGAGGGGGACTACACCTTC.